This T cell receptor beta chain was captured by sequencing in a study of T cells in Graves' hyperthyroidism and ophthalmopathy. Overall study results and limits: Prediction of ophthalmopathy progression came a median approximately 7 months pre-onset.

With respect to this clonotype: Its matching antigen is unknown.

Uncontrolled infection, other autoimmune disease, pregnancy or lactation led to exclusion. PBMCs were derived from under 13 ml fresh peripheral blood. Amplified TCR beta CDR3 regions derived from RNA transcripts. During a first-round RT-PCR of the TCR CDR3, the HTBI primer set was used. Each CDR3 protein gets one entry after TCRdb re-called the multiplex PCR reads with MiXCR. The sample includes 250,000 to 300,000 distinct CDR3 sequences, around 15% of them seen just once. The CDR3 is 16 amino acids. Germline V lookup: CDR1 MGHRA, CDR2 YSYEKL. V dropped 4 bases and J dropped 7 bases, with 22 bases sitting between them.

The TCR comes from a woman between 45 and 65 years old with Graves' hyperthyroidism that later progressed to Graves' ophthalmopathy. The J gene is TRBJ1-1, the V gene TRBV4-1; maybe TRBD1 (6 bases). The sequenced sample was blood. The CDR3 DNA reads as TGCGCCAGCAGCCGGCATGAGGCAGGGGAAAATTTTGAAGCTTTCTTT. Its protein product is CASSRHEAGENFEAFF.